This passage covers 18 T cell receptor beta chains from one sample sequenced in a study of Ad26.COV2.S vaccination and SARS-CoV-2 variants. Generated by immunoSEQ multiplex PCR, the TCRdb table keeps only in-frame clones and is missing some. The sample consists of hundreds of thousands of clones, roughly 90% of them appearing once. This sample's treatment: roughly 18 received Ad26.COV2.S at low or high dose, single or two shots; several received placebo; per-sample allocation not given. Samples analyzed were those drawn on day 63 after the first vaccine or placebo injection. The material was peripheral blood, obtained in a trial of Ad26.COV2.S vaccine versus placebo. Every receptor here comes from a person aged 18-65 years who received the Ad26.COV2.S COVID-19 vaccine or a placebo.

This chain joins TRBV18 and TRBJ1-2, with TRBD1 matching over 8 bases. Looked up from germline, CDR1 is KGHSH and CDR2 is LQKENI. With 3 bases clipped from V and 4 bases from J, the junction kept 4 bases outside the gene matches. The CDR3 runs to 14 residues. As DNA, the CDR3 is TGTGCCAGCTCACCGGACAGGGAGGCCTATGGCTACACCTTC. Translating gives CASSPDREAYGYTF.

V is TRBV7-2 and J is TRBJ2-1; D unclear. Trimming removed 5 bases at V and 0 bases at J, with 11 bases between. The CDR3 has 15 amino acids. From germline, CDR1 is SGHTA and CDR2 FQGNSA. This chain's CDR3 is CASSPPWSSYNEQFF. CDR3 coding DNA: TGTGCCAGCAGCCCGCCCTGGAGCTCCTACAATGAGCAGTTCTTC.

V usage is TRBV5-1 and J usage is TRBJ1-1, with D possibly matching TRBD1 (5 bases). The CDR3 has 15 residues. Germline V gene lookup returns CDR1 SGHRS and CDR2 YFSETQ. V lost 4 bases to trimming and J lost 0 bases, with 13 bases between them. The CDR3 sequence: CASSTPTAMNTEAFF. DNA of the CDR3: TGCGCCAGCAGCACCCCGACAGCCATGAACACTGAAGCTTTCTTT.

The chain carries TRBV14 and TRBJ1-1; no clear D gene. Germline V gene sequence: CDR1 SGHDN, CDR2 FVKESK. The V gene lost 4 bases and the J gene lost 4 bases, with 7 bases spanning the gap. The CDR3 sequence is 12 residues long. This chain's CDR3 is CASSRRGTEAFF. CDR3 DNA sequence: TGTGCCAGCAGCCGGAGAGGCACTGAAGCTTTCTTT.

This clone appeared a single time. V is TRBV4-1 and J is TRBJ2-7, with 9 bases identical to TRBD1. The CDR3 extends over 16 amino acids. In germline, CDR1 is MGHRA, CDR2 YSYEKL. V shed 0 bases, J shed 3 bases, and the junction held 6 bases outside the gene matches. The CDR3 region is CASSQELDRGYYEQYF. CDR3 bases: TGCGCCAGCAGCCAAGAGTTGGACAGGGGCTACTACGAGCAGTACTTC.

The V gene is TRBV19, the J gene TRBJ1-2; D gene uncertain. This CDR3 comprises 12 residues. The germline V gene encodes CDR1 LNHDA and CDR2 SQIVND (reference sequence). V lost 3 bases, J lost 6 bases, and 8 bases lay in between. CDR3 loop: CASSIPSNGYTF. The DNA for the CDR3 is TGTGCCAGTAGTATCCCCTCCAATGGCTACACCTTC.

The rearrangement uses TRBV5-8 and TRBJ2-1, with a possible D match to TRBD1 (5 bases). The CDR3 extends over 16 amino acids. Germline V gene data show CDR1 as SGHTS and CDR2 as YDEGEE. Trimming took off 4 bases at V and 0 bases at J, with 14 bases between the two ends. The CDR3 DNA reads TGTGCCAGCAGCCCGACTGGAAGGGGCTCCTACAATGAGCAGTTCTTC. Protein product: CASSPTGRGSYNEQFF.

This rearrangement joins TRBV7-9 to TRBJ2-1; 11 bases map to TRBD2. The V and J ends lost 1 base and 7 bases, in that order; junction bases with no gene match: 3. The germline CDR1 and CDR2 sequences are SEHNR and FQNEAQ (reference sequence). The CDR3 extends over 15 amino acids. The CDR3 nucleotides read TGTGCCAGCAGCTTAGTAGCGGGAGGGCCGAATGAGCAGTTCTTC. Protein sequence: CASSLVAGGPNEQFF. The full variable domain, completed using reference TRBV7-9 and TRBJ2-1, is DTGVSQNPRHKITKRGQNVTFRCDPISEHNRLYWYRQTLGQGPEFLTYFQNEAQLEKSRLLSDRFSAERPKGSFSTLEIQRTEQGDSAMYLCASSLVAGGPNEQFFGPGTRLTVL.

This clone is a singleton in its sample. The chain has TRBV14 and TRBJ1-6; D not certain. V lost 1 base to trimming and J lost 0 bases, with 7 bases between them. Germline loops: CDR1 SGHDN, CDR2 FVKESK. CDR3 length: 16 residues. CDR3 sequence: CASSQALSSYNSPLHF. In DNA form, the CDR3 reads TGTGCCAGCAGCCAAGCTCTGAGCTCCTATAATTCACCCCTCCACTTT.

This clone was seen once. This chain uses TRBV6-6 with TRBJ1-1; D is unresolved. V was trimmed by 6 bases and J by 0 bases, leaving 11 bases between them. The CDR3 is 14 amino acids. In germline, CDR1 is MNHNY, CDR2 SVGAGI (reference sequence). The CDR3 sequence: CASSDWEVNTEAFF. CDR3 DNA sequence: TGTGCCAGCAGCGATTGGGAGGTGAACACTGAAGCTTTCTTT.

This sequence joins TRBV2 and TRBJ1-6; D is uncertain. Deletions cut 4 bases from V and 7 bases from J, with 5 bases between. CDR3 size: 12 residues. Germline values: CDR1 SNHLY, CDR2 FYNNEI. This CDR3 reads CASSVSNSPLHF. The CDR3 region has the DNA TGTGCCAGCAGTGTCAGCAATTCACCCCTCCACTTT.

This clone was seen a few times. This chain links TRBV19 with TRBJ1-1; 9 nucleotides agree with TRBD1. CDR3 length equals 14 residues. The germline gives CDR1 LNHDA, CDR2 SQIVND (reference sequence). V dropped 6 bases and J dropped 4; count of bases not matched to a gene: 6. CDR3 sequence reads: CASRMGQGGTEAFF. CDR3 bases: TGTGCCAGTAGGATGGGACAGGGAGGCACTGAAGCTTTCTTT.

As to this clone: The identical CDR3 is also encoded by other nucleotide sequences in the sample. The chain carries TRBV20-1 and TRBJ2-7; no firm D call. CDR3 length: 11 amino acids. V lost 1 base and J 4 bases, leaving 5 bases between the germline ends. Germline CDR1 reads DFQATT; CDR2 reads SNEGSKA (reference sequence). CDR3 amino acids: CSARGVYEQYF. In nucleotides, the CDR3 is TGCAGTGCTAGAGGAGTTTACGAGCAGTACTTC.

The gene calls are TRBV21-1 and TRBJ1-5. TRBV21-1 corresponds to a pseudogene. The CDR3 has 12 residues. CDR3 protein: CASSKGNQPQHF. The CDR3 DNA reads as TGTGCCAGCAGCAAGGGCAATCAGCCCCAGCATTTT.

The chain has TRBV13 and TRBJ1-2; D perhaps matches TRBD1 (5 bases). Germline CDR1 is PRHDT and CDR2 is FYEKMQ (reference sequence). The CDR3 covers 14 residues. Trimming left V 0 bases short and J 7 bases short, with 12 bases between. The CDR3 DNA follows: TGTGCCAGCAGCTTAGGCCTAGGAGGGGCTGGCTACACCTTC. Translation: CASSLGLGGAGYTF.

The chain combines TRBV3-1 (or the pseudogene TRBV3-2) with TRBJ2-7, with D perhaps TRBD1 or TRBD2 (5 bases each). Germline V gene sequence: CDR1 LGHDT, CDR2 YNNKEL (reference sequence). The CDR3 has 15 residues. Trimming shortened V by 4 bases and J by 3 bases, and 16 bases separated the two germline ends. CDR3 protein: CASSRFGTEVYEQYF. The CDR3 coding sequence is TGTGCCAGCAGCCGATTCGGGACCGAGGTCTACGAGCAGTACTTC.

This chain links TRBV5-6 with TRBJ2-7; D is perhaps TRBD1 or TRBD2 (5 bases each). This CDR3 region has 13 residues. Germline CDR1 is SGHDT and CDR2 is YYEEEE. V lost 5 bases to trimming and J lost 3 bases, with 12 bases between them. This CDR3 reads CASSPGTVYEQYF. The CDR3 region has the DNA TGTGCCAGCAGTCCCGGGACGGTCTACGAGCAGTACTTC.

Only one count was recorded for this clone. V and J are TRBV19 and TRBJ2-7; a weak D match, TRBD2 (5 bases). Germline V gives CDR1 LNHDA, CDR2 SQIVND (reference sequence). V dropped 5 bases and J dropped 1 base, with 9 bases sitting between them. The CDR3 runs to 13 residues. In DNA, the CDR3 is TGTGCCAGTAGTGTTAGCGCGTCCTACGAGCAGTACTTC. Protein: CASSVSASYEQYF.